The present T cell receptor beta chain was sequenced within a study of type 1 regulatory T cells. At the level of the study: An in vitro protocol generated T-allo10, a Tr1-enriched, alloantigen-specific CD4 T cell product. Whole-study results and caveats: Type 1 regulatory T cells had a more restricted TCR repertoire than non-type 1 regulatory T cells.

MiXCR, run by TCRdb on the reads, gives a single entry per CDR3 protein. The sample consists of about 62,000 distinct CDR3 sequences, 62% of them appearing once. This clonotype was counted a few times. Its antigen is currently unknown. CDR3 size: 14 residues. Germline values: CDR1 DFQATT, CDR2 SNEGSKA (reference sequence). Trimming took off 1 base at V and 0 bases at J, with 10 bases between the two ends. The sequencing input was cultured non-Tr1 T cells, either the whole culture or a sorted T cell fraction (not recorded which). V usage is TRBV20-1 and J usage is TRBJ2-7; perhaps TRBD2 as D (5 bases). The TCR sequence derives from a human donor in good health. The CDR3 loop reads CSARVGGSSYEQYF. The CDR3 DNA reads as TGCAGTGCTAGAGTTGGAGGCAGCTCCTACGAGCAGTACTTC.